Following are 18 T cell receptor beta chains from one sample sequenced in a study of response to subunit inactivated influenza vaccine. TCRdb called the RT-PCR reads again in MiXCR, with one record for every CDR3 protein. The sample records some 500,000 distinct CDR3 sequences, roughly 23% being singletons. Material: CD4+ T cells sorted from PBMCs, obtained 5 to 6 days after vaccination. These receptors originate from a man aged 50-59 years who received an inactivated influenza vaccine.

The chain recombines TRBV7-9 with TRBJ2-5; 7 bases are shared with TRBD2. This CDR3 comprises 16 residues. Germline loops: CDR1 SEHNR, CDR2 FQNEAQ (reference sequence). The ends lost 5 bases at V and 5 bases at J; junction bases unmatched: 14. Here the CDR3 DNA reads TGTGCCAGCAGCCAAAGGCCGACTAGCCGGGTGGAGACCCAGTACTTC. It is translated as CASSQRPTSRVETQYF.

The chain combines TRBV5-6 with TRBJ1-1; TRBD1 might be the D (5 bases). Germline CDR1 SGHDT, CDR2 YYEEEE. The CDR3 runs 14 residues. V gave up 4 bases and J gave up 7 bases, with 17 bases separating them. The CDR3 reads CASSLRGGTGEAFF. CDR3 nucleotides: TGTGCCAGCAGCCTAAGGGGTGGAACGGGTGAAGCTTTCTTT.

This clonotype was seen many times. The chain joins TRBV12-3 or TRBV12-4 to TRBJ1-6, with unresolved D. There are 15 residues in the CDR3. Trimming took off 5 bases at V and 0 bases at J, with 8 bases between the two ends. DNA of the CDR3: TGTGCCAGCAGTCGGGGAGTCTCCTATAATTCACCCCTCCACTTT. Amino acid sequence: CASSRGVSYNSPLHF.

The table lists this clonotype with a few counts. The genes are TRBV12-3 or TRBV12-4 and TRBJ1-5; possible D gene TRBD1, 5 bases. The CDR3 consists of 15 residues. V lost 1 base and J 6 bases, leaving 13 bases between the germline ends. The CDR3 DNA sequence: TGTGCCAGCAGTTTAGACGCAGGGTCGGGTCAGCCCCAGCATTTT. Amino acid sequence: CASSLDAGSGQPQHF.

This clonotype was recorded many times. This sequence joins TRBV7-9 and TRBJ2-1; TRBD1 matches 9 bases. V shed 5 bases and J 3 bases; nucleotides not matched to a gene: 5. The CDR3 is 15 amino acids. The germline CDR1 and CDR2 sequences are SEHNR and FQNEAQ (reference sequence). In DNA form, the CDR3 reads TGTGCCAGCAGCCGAGGGGGACAGGGCTACAATGAGCAGTTCTTC. Residues: CASSRGGQGYNEQFF.

This rearrangement joins TRBV7-2 to TRBJ1-5, with TRBD1 matching 9 bases. The trim removed 0 bases at V and 6 bases at J, leaving 6 bases unmatched. Per the germline V gene, CDR1 is SGHTA and CDR2 is FQGNSA. The CDR3 consists of 16 residues. CDR3 loop: CASSLASTGGGQPQHF. The CDR3 coding sequence is TGTGCCAGCAGCTTAGCTTCTACAGGGGGCGGTCAGCCCCAGCATTTT.

This clonotype was detected only once. V gene TRBV7-2 combines with J gene TRBJ2-2; the D gene is possibly TRBD1 (6 bases). Between the trimmed V and J ends, which lost 6 bases and 4 bases, there was a span of 12 bases. The CDR3 runs 14 residues. Per germline, CDR1 SGHTA and CDR2 FQGNSA. The CDR3 region is CASREQGSTGELFF. CDR3 nucleotides: TGTGCCAGCAGAGAACAGGGTAGCACCGGGGAGCTGTTTTTT.

J is TRBJ2-1 and V is TRBV12-3 or TRBV12-4, with TRBD2 identical over 16 bases. The junction had 11 bases not matched to a gene; V was cut back by 5 bases and J by 4 bases. This CDR3 has 19 residues. CDR3: CASSPPGLAGGPGYNEQFF. For the CDR3, the DNA is TGTGCCAGCAGTCCCCCGGGACTAGCGGGAGGGCCGGGGTACAATGAGCAGTTCTTC.

The genes are TRBV5-1 and TRBJ1-2, with TRBD1 matching over 10 bases. CDR1 is SGHRS, CDR2 YFSETQ, per germline. The CDR3 length is 16 residues. The V gene end was trimmed by 4 bases and the J gene end by 7 bases; junction bases not matched to a gene: 13. In DNA, the CDR3 is TGCGCCAGCAGCCCAGGACAGGGGGTGTCTCTGGGTGGCTACACCTTC. It encodes CASSPGQGVSLGGYTF.

CDR3 in amino acids: CAISREGTDTQYF. The CDR3 nucleotides read TGTGCCATCAGTCGGGAGGGCACAGATACGCAGTATTTT. The chain is built from TRBV10-3 and TRBJ2-3, with 7 bases matching TRBD2. The ends lost 5 bases at V and 1 base at J; junction bases unmatched: 0. CDR3 length: 13 residues. The germline V gene encodes CDR1 ENHRY and CDR2 SYGVKD.

This clonotype was counted ten times or more. This sequence joins TRBV7-9 and TRBJ1-4; 7 bases map to TRBD1. The CDR3 runs 14 residues. Per germline, CDR1 SEHNR and CDR2 FQNEAQ (reference sequence). The V and J ends lost 5 bases and 5 bases, in that order; junction bases with no gene match: 5. CDR3 in amino acids: CASSQGQLNEKLFF. The CDR3 DNA sequence: TGTGCCAGCAGCCAGGGACAGCTAAATGAAAAACTGTTTTTT.

This clonotype was found a few times. The J gene is TRBJ1-5, the V gene TRBV20-1; D remains ambiguous. This CDR3 is 13 amino acids long. V was trimmed by 5 bases and J by 2 bases, leaving 10 bases between them. Looked up from germline, CDR1 is DFQATT and CDR2 is SNEGSKA (reference sequence). Written as DNA, the CDR3 is TGCAGTGCTGCGGAACGGGGCAATCAGCCCCAGCATTTT. Translating it yields CSAAERGNQPQHF.

This clonotype has a handful of counts. The chain uses TRBV7-9 and TRBJ1-3; D uncertain. V was shortened by 4 bases and J by 0 bases, with 16 bases between the two germline ends. This CDR3 has 17 amino acids. Per germline, CDR1 SEHNR and CDR2 FQNEAQ (reference sequence). The CDR3 is CASSSSALDLSGNTIYF. For the CDR3, the DNA is TGTGCCAGCAGCTCCAGCGCTCTGGACCTCTCTGGAAACACCATATATTTT. Using reference TRBV7-9 and TRBJ1-3 for the parts outside the CDR3, the full variable domain is DTGVSQNPRHKITKRGQNVTFRCDPISEHNRLYWYRQTLGQGPEFLTYFQNEAQLEKSRLLSDRFSAERPKGSFSTLEIQRTEQGDSAMYLCASSSSALDLSGNTIYFGEGSWLTVV.

J is TRBJ2-2 and V is TRBV9; 9 bases align to TRBD1. The CDR3 sequence is 15 residues long. The germline CDR1 and CDR2 sequences are SGDLS and YYNGEE. The V segment lost 3 bases and the J segment 7 bases; nucleotides outside the gene matches: 7. The CDR3 sequence: CASSGGTGIGGELFF. For the CDR3, the DNA is TGTGCCAGCAGCGGAGGGACAGGGATCGGCGGGGAGCTGTTTTTT.

The chain is built from TRBV4-1 and TRBJ1-5; TRBD1 agrees at 7 bases. Germline V gene data show CDR1 as MGHRA and CDR2 as YSYEKL. The CDR3 has 17 residues. The V gene end was trimmed by 0 bases and the J gene end by 5 bases; junction bases not matched to a gene: 10. CDR3 nucleotides: TGCGCCAGCAGCCAAGATAGATGGGAGGGGGCGGATCAGCCCCAGCATTTT. It encodes CASSQDRWEGADQPQHF.

The chain has TRBV29-1 and TRBJ2-5; the D gene could be TRBD1 or TRBD2 (6 bases each). Trimming took 0 bases from V and 5 from J, leaving 10 bases between them. CDR3 length: 13 residues. CDR1 and CDR2 (germline): SQVTM, ANQGSEA. CDR3 residues: CSVEDQGRETQYF. CDR3 sequence (DNA): TGCAGCGTTGAAGATCAGGGGAGGGAGACCCAGTACTTC.

The chain uses TRBV9 and TRBJ2-5, with TRBD2 matching over 9 bases. The CDR3 loop spans 17 amino acids. V was pared by 4 bases and J by 2 bases, with 12 bases of the junction left unmatched. CDR1 and CDR2 (germline): SGDLS, YYNGEE. The CDR3 region is CASSPGVAGAKQETQYF. The CDR3 region has the DNA TGTGCCAGCAGCCCCGGGGTAGCGGGAGCCAAGCAAGAGACCCAGTACTTC.

This clonotype came up a few times. This chain links TRBV12-3 or TRBV12-4 with TRBJ2-3, with 7 bases matching TRBD2. CDR3 length: 15 residues. V lost 3 bases and J lost 0; bases outside the gene matches: 3. The CDR3 DNA is TGTGCCAGCAGTTTTTTTAGCGGGAGCACAGATACGCAGTATTTT. Protein sequence: CASSFFSGSTDTQYF.